This T cell receptor beta chain was observed in a study of beta chain features in type 1 diabetes. General observations from the study: Among all four CD4+ subsets, Type 1 diabetes patients had TCRB CDR3s that were moderately but significantly shorter. Naive, central memory and regulatory TCRB repertoires appeared more similar among patients than healthy donors. Researchers caution that PCR might favor shorter templates, equally among patients and controls.

CDR1 and CDR2 (germline): ENHRY, SYGVKD. The CDR3 loop spans 16 amino acids. Trimming pared 0 bases from V and 1 base from J, leaving 10 bases between. On this clone: Its cognate antigen is unknown.

As every portion of the isolated RNA was reverse transcribed, the sequencing read expressed TCRB transcripts. Here immunoSEQ multiplex PCR was the method, and the copy in TCRdb shows in-frame clones only, minus some. The sample yields a few hundred thousand clones, 20% seen once. This TCR derives from a woman aged 40 to 50 with type 1 diabetes. The chain employs TRBV10-3 and TRBJ1-5; the D gene is possibly TRBD1 (6 bases). Sequencing was carried out using naive CD4+ T cells from blood. The CDR3 protein is CAISESTGKSNQPQHF. DNA for the CDR3: TGTGCCATCAGTGAGTCCACAGGGAAAAGCAATCAGCCCCAGCATTTT.